This TCR beta chain was identified during a study of CD8 T cells in Susac syndrome. The T cells that were sequenced for TCR beta were CD8+ and CD4+ cells from blood. With random hexamers, reverse transcription was performed on 0.5 to 1 ug of RNA. The amplification used immunoSEQ multiplex PCR on TCR beta CDR3; it spanned 54 Vbeta and 13 Jbeta. TCRdb analysed the immunoSEQ multiplex PCR reads with MiXCR anew, one entry per CDR3 protein. The table includes under 70,000 distinct CDR3 sequences, around 95% detected once. V lost 4 bases and J lost 3, with 6 bases in between. Germline V gene data show CDR1 as MDHEN and CDR2 as SYDVKM. The CDR3 loop spans 12 amino acids.

J is TRBJ1-1 and V is TRBV28; D is uncertain. The receptor was derived from a human donor with Susac syndrome. The sequenced material came from CD8+ T cells from PBMCs. CDR3: CASSSTHTEAFF. As DNA, the CDR3 is TGTGCCAGCAGTTCTACCCACACTGAAGCTTTCTTT. Looking up the rest from reference TRBV28 and TRBJ1-1 gives the full variable domain: DVKVTQSSRYLVKRTGEKVFLECVQDMDHENMFWYRQDPGLGLRLIYFSYDVKMKEKGDIPEGYSVSREKKERFSLILESASTNQTSMYLCASSSTHTEAFFGQGTRLTVV.